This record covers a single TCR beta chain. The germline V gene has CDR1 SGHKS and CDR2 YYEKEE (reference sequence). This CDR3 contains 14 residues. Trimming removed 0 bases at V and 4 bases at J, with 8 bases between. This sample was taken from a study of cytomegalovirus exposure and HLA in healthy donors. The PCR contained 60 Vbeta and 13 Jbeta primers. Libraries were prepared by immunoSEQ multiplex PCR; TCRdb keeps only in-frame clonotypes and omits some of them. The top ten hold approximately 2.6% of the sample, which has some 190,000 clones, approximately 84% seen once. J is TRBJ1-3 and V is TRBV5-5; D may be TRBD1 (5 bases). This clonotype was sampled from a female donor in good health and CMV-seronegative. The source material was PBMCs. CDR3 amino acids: CASSLGAGGNTIYF. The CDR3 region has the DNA TGTGCCAGCAGCTTGGGAGCAGGGGGAAACACCATATATTTT.